These 4 T cell receptor beta chains share one sample of origin, sequenced in a study of CD8+ T cells in alopecia areata listed by TCRdb under 2018. This specimen's time point label, per the study, means: around 4 weeks on oral tofacitinib. Sample treatment or condition, as interpreted from the label and publication: oral pan-JAK inhibitor, 5-10 mg twice daily. To prepare the library, the immunoSEQ multiplex PCR assay was applied. RNA was extracted from all samples and reverse transcribed into cDNA as template for TCR sequencing. Sourced from immuneACCESS, this table was stored by TCRdb with only in-frame sequences that have V and J called. A share of the clones is absent; for the studies checked, an unresolved V gene accounts for under half, and the remainder has no known explanation. The sample yields 95,000 to 150,000 clones; about 59% were counted once. Around 6% of the sample goes to the ten largest clones.

The sequencing here drew on CD4+ T cells sorted from blood, taken at week 4, from a patient treated with tofacitinib. The source of these receptors is a human donor with alopecia areata.

This rearrangement joins TRBV4-3 to TRBJ2-7; D ambiguous. The V end lost 3 bases, the J end lost 0 bases, and 18 bases lay between the germline ends. Germline loops: CDR1 LGHNA, CDR2 YSLEER. CDR3 length: 17 amino acids. The CDR3 DNA reads as TGCGCCAGCAGCCACCGGGTCTCCGTCCTGAGCTCCTACGAGCAGTACTTC. It yields the protein CASSHRVSVLSSYEQYF.

The V gene is TRBV25-1, the J gene TRBJ1-2, with D possibly matching TRBD1 (6 bases). CDR3 size: 13 residues. Germline V gene lookup returns CDR1 MGHDK and CDR2 SYGVNS. Trimming took 11 bases from V and 0 from J, leaving 13 bases between them. CDR3 in amino acids: CASRGGTNYGYTF. Written as DNA, the CDR3 is TGTGCCTCCCGAGGGGGTACTAACTATGGCTACACCTTC.

This sequence joins TRBV5-1 and TRBJ1-2; possibly TRBD1 for D (5 bases). The CDR3 sequence is 14 residues long. Trimming left V 4 bases short and J 7 bases short, with 17 bases between. Germline CDR1 reads SGHRS; CDR2 reads YFSETQ. In DNA, the CDR3 is TGCGCCAGCAGCACCACAGGCGGGGCTAGTGGCTACACCTTC. It codes for CASSTTGGASGYTF.

This chain connects TRBV28 to TRBJ2-5; 8 bases align to TRBD2. Germline-derived CDR1 and CDR2 are MDHEN and SYDVKM. This CDR3 is 14 amino acids long. The J segment lost 5 bases and the V segment lost 3 bases, leaving 5 bases of the junction unmatched. The CDR3 reads CASSFTGTRETQYF. Written as DNA, the CDR3 is TGTGCCAGCAGTTTCACAGGGACTAGGGAGACCCAGTACTTC.